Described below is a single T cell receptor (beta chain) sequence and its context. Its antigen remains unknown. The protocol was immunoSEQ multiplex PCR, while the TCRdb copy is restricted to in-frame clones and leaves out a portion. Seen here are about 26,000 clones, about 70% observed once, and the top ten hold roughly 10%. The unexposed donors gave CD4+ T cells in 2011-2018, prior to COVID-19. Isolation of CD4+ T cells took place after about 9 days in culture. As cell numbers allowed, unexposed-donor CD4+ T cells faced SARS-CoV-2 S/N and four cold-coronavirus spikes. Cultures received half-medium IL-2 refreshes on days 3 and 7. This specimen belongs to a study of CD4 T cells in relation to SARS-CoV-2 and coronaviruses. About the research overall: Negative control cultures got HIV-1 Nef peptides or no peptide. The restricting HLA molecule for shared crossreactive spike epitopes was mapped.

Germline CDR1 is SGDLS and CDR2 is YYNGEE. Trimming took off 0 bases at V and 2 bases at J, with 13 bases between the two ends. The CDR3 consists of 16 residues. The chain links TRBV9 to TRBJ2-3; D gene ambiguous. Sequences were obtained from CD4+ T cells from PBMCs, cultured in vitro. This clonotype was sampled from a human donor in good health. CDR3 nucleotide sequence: TGTGCCAGCAGCGTAGCGTTTGGCAGGAACACAGATACGCAGTATTTT. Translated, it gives CASSVAFGRNTDTQYF.